Below, one T cell receptor beta chain is given with its context. At one end, the junction sequence differs from germline, possibly due to a read error. This CDR3 is 17 amino acids long. CDR1 is SEHNR, CDR2 FQNEAQ, per germline (reference sequence). One entry per CDR3 protein results from TCRdb running MiXCR on the 5' RACE reads. The repertoire consists of around 300,000 distinct CDR3 sequences, with approximately 4.5% occurring once and the leading ten covering just under 20%. The record originates from a study of T cells after yellow fever vaccination. The TCR originated in a man aged 18 to 35 who received the YFV17D yellow fever vaccine. The chain combines TRBV7-9 with TRBJ2-6, with D tentatively TRBD2 (6 bases). The specimen was PBMCs, collected 15 days after the yellow fever booster vaccination. The DNA for the CDR3 is TGTGCCAGCAGCCCTCCGTGGAGGGCGGCTGGGACCAACGTCCTGACTTTC. It specifies CASSPPWRAAGTNVLTF.